This TCR beta chain is from a study of cytomegalovirus exposure and HLA in healthy donors (dated by TCRdb to 2016 to 2017). The study in broad terms: In an earlier analysis of 450 to 750 of the donors, 276 Gb of sequence data and 100 million or so unique TCR beta sequences from 150 million to 200 million T cells were reported. An early release that covered around 590 HLA-typed donors contained approximately 290 gigabases of sequencing data and around 80 million unique TCR sequences. Of the roughly 390 genotyped donors, over 80% were placed in the genetic ancestry cluster associated with self-reported Caucasian donors. The study aimed to test whether cataloging public T cell receptors could reveal signatures of past pathogen exposure. The study profiled the T cell repertoires of hundreds of subjects by immunosequencing and related them to cytomegalovirus serostatus. A separate validation cohort of over a hundred different subjects was used in addition to the 666-subject first cohort. To predict cytomegalovirus infection status, the study combined high-throughput TCR immunosequencing, statistical association of individual TCRs with disease status, and machine learning. A later analysis re-examined previously published TCR beta repertoires from roughly 650 donors and added high-resolution HLA genotyping to investigate patterns of TCR occurrence. Rather than using new phenotypic data, the later analysis identified candidate immune exposures from TCR beta sequences and from how often those sequences occurred across donors. To decide whether each TCR beta V gene segment behaved as functional or pseudogenic, an earlier analysis of fewer than 750 of the donors relied on high-throughput TCR beta sequencing. Donor age, sex, ethnicity and CMV serostatus were compiled alongside the repertoire data. A later genetic analysis took genome-wide SNP genotypes for about 55% of the roughly 700 donors and used that subset as a discovery cohort. All discovery cohort repertoires had been generated using a single sequencing platform. HLA typing included class I and class II loci at four-digit resolution. Typing coverage differed by locus: A, B, C, DRB1 and DQB1 were typed in roughly 629-640 donors, DQA1 in about 560, DPA1 in 600 to 610, and DPB1 in 472. A handful of DR-DQ haplotypes were handled as single units for association and clustering because linkage in the cohort was strong. On average, roughly 250,000 unique TCR beta nucleotide sequences were sequenced per donor among 398 genotyped donors of the cohort, with roughly 20% of those sequences being non-productive.

The cohort was made up of roughly 670 healthy bone marrow donors. All cohort members were sampled while nominally healthy, although unrecorded immune exposures were likely present. The donor tested CMV seropositive and was one of the 289 seropositive cohort members. Every donor gave a peripheral blood sample, and the peripheral blood mononuclear cells from that sample were used for TCR beta sequencing. The Qiagen DNeasy Blood Extraction Kit was used to extract genomic DNA from the blood cell samples. Study-wide findings and limitations: Strong co-occurrence of HLA alleles, especially DR and DQ, made assigning TCR associations to individual alleles difficult. A later analysis found that most CMV-associated TCR beta chains appeared HLA-restricted, with HLA associations seemingly driven largely by CMV exposure. A further reported finding was that TCR beta sequences accurately predicted the HLA-A and HLA-B alleles for most subjects in the first cohort. A later genetic analysis reported fewer N-insertions in productive TCRs among donors in an Asian-associated ancestry cluster than the roughly 700-donor mean. Broadly in line with IMGT annotations, most TCR beta V segments showed up in productive rearrangements about 87% or about 30% of the time in an earlier analysis of several hundred of the donors. Cytomegalovirus status was reported to be diagnosed by the classifier with high specificity and sensitivity in both the original and validation cohorts. Roughly 15 rarely observed V segments, including chromosome 9 orphons, were excluded from the earlier analysis of some 590 of the donors because counts were too low. Because HLA typing was missing for some donors at each locus, association tests included only the typed subset. A cluster of highly shared sequence variants was judged likely to represent a technical artifact of the sequencing pipeline. It was suggested by the authors that the approach could potentially be generalized to other disease states and immunological phenotypes. Compared with equally common non-associated chains, HLA-associated TCR beta chains in a later analysis were more clonally expanded and had lower generation probabilities. CMV serostatus was the only immune exposure information available for the cohort. Sequencing depth was assumed to be roughly uniform across donors in the presence/absence analyses, though that assumption may not hold. In a later genetic analysis, a missense DCLRE1C variant was associated with V-gene and J-gene trimming of TCR beta chains, and the association was replicated in an independent cohort. A few of the identified cytomegalovirus-associated TCR beta chains were confirmed in vitro to be specific for cytomegalovirus antigens. Linkage disequilibrium might explain the correlated functional status among segregating V segments, but an unknown experimental factor could not be ruled out. The 87-base-pair reads could not distinguish some IMGT-functional V segments, including TRBV6-2 and TRBV6-3, so those segments were excluded. According to a later analysis, parvovirus B19, influenza, CMV and Epstein-Barr virus appeared linked to several top co-occurrence clusters. The study listed 150 to 200 TCR beta chains as associated with cytomegalovirus. The cohort was sequenced for TCR beta chains only, and without alpha or paired-chain data the features that could be detected were limited. According to a later analysis, TCR association rates differed among HLA loci, with DRB1 alleles showing the most associated TCRs and HLA-C alleles showing the fewest. Most TCR sequences were seen in very few donors, while some public TCRs were found in many individuals. A later analysis associated 16,951 TCR beta sequences with specific HLA alleles at a false discovery rate of 0.05.

The library relied on the immunoSEQ multiplex PCR assay. The multiplex PCR relied on a mix of 60 forward primers for TCR Vbeta segments and 13 reverse primers for TCR Jbeta segments. A multiplex PCR assay on genomic DNA amplified the CDR3 region of rearranged TCR beta genes. The amplified TCR beta libraries were sequenced on the Illumina HiSeq System as 87-base-pair reads. The study's processing was this. A later analysis tallied around 87 million unique TCR beta chains across the 660 or so repertoires, and about 12 million of those chains were shared by two or more donors. Raw reads were error-corrected and collapsed into unique sequences by a nearest-neighbor algorithm in which closely related sequences were merged to remove PCR and sequencing errors. V, D and J gene segments were assigned by aligning CDR3 sequences to IMGT reference sequences. For a sequence to be retained, a match of at least six nucleotides was required to both a V gene segment and a J gene segment. Rearrangements were classified as productive when the CDR3 lacked stop codons and remained in frame with V and J, and all other rearrangements were classified as non-productive. CDR3 was defined by IMGT convention, running from the second conserved V-encoded cysteine to the conserved J-encoded phenylalanine. In an earlier analysis of around 640 of the donors, sequences lacking an unambiguous match to a single V gene segment were excluded. An earlier analysis of around 600 of the donors classified V segments as functional when productive rearrangements were above 56.7% and as segregating when the standard deviation between donors was above 5%. A statistical classification framework was built to diagnose cytomegalovirus status from the catalog of TCR beta chain sequences. In a later analysis, V and J genes were assigned by comparing TCR nucleotide sequences against IMGT/GENE-DB human TR gene sequences. Using the TCRdist pipeline, a later analysis assigned CDR3 sequences along with most-parsimonious VDJ recombination scenarios. In a later analysis, every TCR beta chain was defined by the combination of its CDR3 amino acid sequence and its V-gene family, and reads without a unique V-gene family were dropped. A later analysis removed several hundred highly shared, low-generation-probability nucleotide sequences to deal with suspected cross-contamination and a sequencing artifact. In a later analysis, a clonal expansion index was calculated for each public chain from normalized within-repertoire ranks of inferred template counts. Generation probabilities in a later analysis came from a VDJ recombination model fitted to out-of-frame rearrangements, and those results were checked against IGoR. In a later analysis, hypergeometric tests were used to score TCR-TCR, TCR-HLA and TCR-CMV co-occurrence, with a repertoire-size bias correction applied to TCR pairs. A later analysis estimated false discovery rates by permuting HLA or CMV assignments 20 times. In a later analysis, co-occurring TCRs were grouped using DBSCAN, with TCRdist sequence similarity added in when clustering inside HLA-allele-positive subsets. For co-occurrence clustering, repertoires with fewer than 30,000 or more than 120,000 public chains were excluded, along with several repertoires with anomalous nucleotide sharing. The table comes from immuneACCESS by way of TCRdb, which keeps in-frame sequences with V and J called. Part of the clones is missing from these tables; in studies checked, under half for an unresolved V gene and the rest for unknown reasons. The V and J calls and clone size come from that table; D and trimming were worked out from the DNA. This sample gives about 31,000 clones in total; 65% to 75% of them show up just once. The ten largest clonotypes hold about 21% of the sample.

Note on this clone: Its antigen has not been determined. Per-base qualities were not stored, and no clone one base away is much larger.

Deletion took 6 bases off V and 4 bases off J, with a span of 9 bases between the germline ends. The CDR3 runs 13 amino acids, cysteine and phenylalanine included. Solely the CDR3 DNA is kept, with 39 bases framed from the first base. The CDR1 and CDR2 encoded by the germline V gene are MDHEN and SYDVKM. The sequence was collected from a man aged 45-65 years in good health and CMV-seropositive. Material for sequencing was PBMCs. The chain joins TRBV28 to TRBJ2-2; TRBD1 could be the D gene, as 5 bases match. The nucleotides read TGTGCCAGCAGAACCAGGGTCACCGGGGAGCTGTTTTTT. It codes for CASRTRVTGELFF.